This is a list of T cell receptor beta chains from one sample in a study of T cells expressing NK-cell markers. TCRdb re-called the 5' RACE reads and shows each CDR3 protein once, DNA omitted. The sample spans a few hundred thousand distinct CDR3 sequences; the ten largest clones claim more than 1.4%. The source material was blood T cells: a sorted CD56 or NKG2C T cell subset, CD4+ or CD8+ T cells, or bulk PBMC T cells (not recorded which). The receptors were sampled from a woman aged 45-59 years in good health. The CDR3 runs from the conserved cysteine through the conserved F or W.

v_gene	j_gene	CDR3aa
TRBV7-8	TRBJ2-1	CASSFGTHNEQFF
TRBV20-1	TRBJ2-1	CSALRGTWDEQFF
TRBV4-1	TRBJ2-1	CASRNRGAYNEQFF
TRBV11-2	TRBJ2-2	CASRVPGILKNTGELFF
TRBV10-3	TRBJ2-1	CAISSFLGTDPGDEQFF
TRBV4-1	TRBJ2-3	CASSVTGRADTQYF
TRBV6-6	TRBJ2-7	CASSSTSGNTGRYEQYF
TRBV3-1	TRBJ2-5	CASSPLAGTRGTQYF
TRBV28	TRBJ2-7	CATQTGSEQYF
TRBV5-1	TRBJ1-5	CASSLDEGGGNQPQHF
TRBV29-1	TRBJ2-1	CSVVELSSYNEQFF
TRBV6-2/TRBV6-3	TRBJ2-2	CASSYSSMAGVAGELFF
TRBV29-1	TRBJ2-2	CSARTSGTYTGELFF
TRBV25-1	TRBJ2-2	CASSKPGTGDVGELFF
TRBV20-1	TRBJ2-1	CSAAGTYRNEQFF
TRBV12-3/TRBV12-4	TRBJ1-1	CASWDPGSTAFF
TRBV20-1	TRBJ2-4	CSAAGATAKNIQYF
TRBV5-1	TRBJ2-7	CASSADGSAYEQYF
TRBV2	TRBJ2-5	CASSEATIKETQYF
TRBV20-1	TRBJ2-1	CSARAAGRNNEQFF
TRBV12-3/TRBV12-4	TRBJ1-5	CASSFLHSNQPQHF
TRBV5-1	TRBJ1-4	CASRTGTDEKLFF
TRBV11-2	TRBJ2-1	CASSFRLAASSYNEQFF
TRBV10-3	TRBJ2-1	CAIRDGSYNEQFF
TRBV5-1	TRBJ2-2	CASSFSGTGVAGELFF
TRBV19	TRBJ1-1	CASSPDIPHTEAFF
TRBV5-1	TRBJ2-1	CASSFRGLAGAVYNEQFF
TRBV29-1	TRBJ2-2	CSVGITGELFF
TRBV7-8	TRBJ2-1	CASSLYGPQSSYNEQFF
TRBV11-3	TRBJ2-1	CASSLVLAGGSYEQFF
TRBV3-1	TRBJ1-2	CASSALGVFGYTF
TRBV6-6	TRBJ1-1	CASSYSQEHNTEAFF
TRBV5-1	TRBJ2-5	CASSWGQGTQYF
TRBV18	TRBJ1-1	CASSPPMTGVMNTEAFF
TRBV4-1	TRBJ2-5	CASGRDSGTETQYF
TRBV21-1	TRBJ2-5	CASGRTSGHSETQYF
TRBV3-1	TRBJ1-5	CASSQDPSGIDQPQHF
TRBV15	TRBJ1-4	CATSQGTPWGKLFF
TRBV11-2	TRBJ2-2	CASSSRTELLTGELFF
TRBV12-3/TRBV12-4	TRBJ1-2	CASRQGGGKEYGYTF
TRBV30	TRBJ2-3	CAWGTLRDRETDTQYF
TRBV11-2	TRBJ2-3	CASSSRQGSSTDTQYF
TRBV7-2	TRBJ2-1	CASRELAEQFF
TRBV20-1	TRBJ1-5	CSARGQGTQPQHF
TRBV5-1	TRBJ2-7	CASPLSYEQYF